This T cell receptor beta chain was sequenced for a study of radiation and T cells in renal cell carcinoma. Trimming at V came to 0 bases and at J to 6 bases, leaving 7 bases not matched to a gene. This CDR3 region has 16 residues. Per the germline V gene, CDR1 is SGHKS and CDR2 is YYEKEE (reference sequence). Time point of the sample: blood 2 weeks post-SBRT. Noted treatment: 15 Gy SBRT to primary tumor, nephrectomy 4 weeks later. Measured with immunoSEQ multiplex PCR; TCRdb has only the in-frame clones, and not every one. The sample holds approximately 79,000 clones, 82% seen once. The chain uses TRBV5-5 and TRBJ1-5; 9 bases are a match to TRBD1. Sequencing used blood, obtained from a patient whose treatment included radiotherapy and nephrectomy. The receptor comes from a man between 60 and 75 years old with renal cell carcinoma. CDR3 bases: TGTGCCAGCAGCTTGGAACAGGGGGCGCTTGGTCAGCCCCAGCATTTT. Encoded protein: CASSLEQGALGQPQHF.